These 10 T cell receptor beta chains originate from one sample sequenced in a study of human T cells and chemical hapten exposure. TCRdb re-called the RACE reads with MiXCR, one entry per CDR3 protein. The repertoire holds tens of thousands of distinct CDR3 sequences, 13% seen once, with more than 4.5% in the top ten. Sample time point: patch test 3, about 24 weeks after DPC sensitization. Treatment noted: therapeutic diphenylcyclopropenone sensitization with weekly scalp DPC. The source material was whole blood, sampled in connection with sensitization to the hapten diphenylcyclopropenone (DPC). Receptors were obtained from a woman in her 50s with alopecia areata. Some clones in this sample may be carry-over from other donors' samples.

This clonotype was recorded a few times. The chain uses TRBV10-3 and TRBJ1-1, with D unclear. The CDR3 has 14 amino acids. V lost 3 bases and J lost 1, with 9 bases in between. Germline loops: CDR1 ENHRY, CDR2 SYGVKD. In nucleotides, the CDR3 is TGTGCCATCAGTGATGTGCTTTCGAACACTGAAGCTTTCTTT. Its protein is CAISDVLSNTEAFF.

This clonotype occurred a few times. The germline gene is not matched at one end of the junction; a read error may be the cause. The chain uses TRBV20-1 and TRBJ2-7, with D possibly being TRBD2 (5 bases). This CDR3 region has 15 residues. Germline CDR1 and CDR2: DFQATT and SNEGSKA (reference sequence). This CDR3 reads CSVREAGLSSYEQYF. The CDR3 DNA follows: TGCAGTGTTAGAGAAGCCGGACTTAGTTCCTACGAGCAGTACTTC.

The CDR3 DNA reads TGTGCCAGCAGCCCAACCGGGACAGGGGCCTACGAGCAGTACTTC. As protein: CASSPTGTGAYEQYF. This chain links TRBV11-3 with TRBJ2-7; 10 positions match TRBD1. V was pared by 5 bases and J by 2 bases, with 6 bases of the junction left unmatched. The CDR3 is 15 amino acids. Germline assignment: CDR1 SGHNT and CDR2 YENEEA.

The chain employs TRBV9 and TRBJ1-3, with D unresolved. The CDR3 is made up of 16 amino acids. In germline, CDR1 is SGDLS, CDR2 YYNGEE. V was cut by 4 bases and J by 1 base, with 15 bases left in between. Here the CDR3 DNA reads TGTGCCAGCAGCAGGCCTGGAGCAGGATCTGGAAACACCATATATTTT. This codes for CASSRPGAGSGNTIYF.

V usage is TRBV19 and J usage is TRBJ2-1; 9 bases map to TRBD1. The J segment lost 8 bases and the V segment lost 6 bases, leaving 8 bases of the junction unmatched. The CDR3 is 14 residues long. Germline lookup yields CDR1 LNHDA and CDR2 SQIVND (reference sequence). The CDR3 DNA reads as TGTGCCAGTAGCTCCGGGACAGGGACCTATGAGCAGTTCTTC. This sequence encodes CASSSGTGTYEQFF.

This clonotype came up once. The chain links TRBV10-3 to TRBJ2-5; 10 nucleotides line up with TRBD2. This CDR3 has 15 residues. The germline V gene has CDR1 ENHRY and CDR2 SYGVKD. Germline trimming cut 4 bases from V and 1 base from J; bases unmatched to any gene: 3. Here the CDR3 DNA reads TGTGCCATCAGTGTCACTAGCGGGGCCCAAGAGACCCAGTACTTC. It codes for CAISVTSGAQETQYF.

The genes are TRBV3-1 and TRBJ2-1, with 8 positions matching TRBD2. Germline V lookup: CDR1 LGHDT, CDR2 YNNKEL (reference sequence). The length of the CDR3 is 14 residues. The V gene end was trimmed by 6 bases and the J gene end by 8 bases; junction bases not matched to a gene: 9. This chain's CDR3 is CASRALAGSDEQFF. In DNA, the CDR3 is TGTGCCAGCAGAGCCTTAGCGGGGTCGGATGAGCAGTTCTTC.

This clonotype was picked up a small number of times. This chain connects TRBV18 to TRBJ2-7; the match to TRBD1 covers 9 bases. CDR1 KGHSH and CDR2 LQKENI come from the germline V gene. This CDR3 region has 16 residues. J lost 1 base, V lost 4 bases, and 8 bases had no gene match. In nucleotides, the CDR3 is TGTGCCAGCTCACTTGGGACAGGGAACCCGTCCTACGAGCAGTACTTC. This sequence encodes CASSLGTGNPSYEQYF.

This clonotype showed up just a few times. The gene calls are TRBV7-6 and TRBJ2-7; D possibly corresponds to TRBD1 (6 bases). Germline V gene sequence: CDR1 SGHVS, CDR2 FNYEAQ. V was trimmed by 5 bases and J by 2 bases, leaving 19 bases between them. The CDR3 length is 16 residues. The CDR3 region has the DNA TGTGCCAGCAGCAAGAGTAGGGGCAGGGGAGCCTACGAGCAGTACTTC. This encodes CASSKSRGRGAYEQYF.

The rearrangement uses TRBV18 and TRBJ1-2; D remains unclear. Germline V gene lookup returns CDR1 KGHSH and CDR2 LQKENI. V lost 0 bases and J lost 2, with 13 bases in between. The CDR3 loop spans 16 amino acids. For the CDR3, the DNA is TGTGCCAGCTCACCACCGTTAAGGGATCGGAACTATGGCTACACCTTC. Its protein product is CASSPPLRDRNYGYTF.